Each of the 25 T cell receptor beta chains below was sequenced from the same sample in a study of T-cell memory formation after mild COVID-19. One entry per CDR3 protein results from TCRdb running MiXCR on the 5' RACE reads. The data hold approximately 100,000 distinct CDR3 sequences, with 9.5% to 15% observed a single time. Sequencing was done on a sample of PBMCs or a T cell subset sorted from them (not recorded which). The receptors come from an adult woman who had mild COVID-19 (a few samples of this study predate the infection). Cell type and time point are not known.

This rearrangement joins TRBV9 to TRBJ2-7; D remains unclear. The CDR3 runs to 13 residues. The germline V and J ends were trimmed by 4 bases and 2 bases, with 10 bases remaining between them. The germline V gene has CDR1 SGDLS and CDR2 YYNGEE. CDR3 sequence reads: CASSPNGAYEQYF. Written as DNA, the CDR3 is TGTGCCAGCAGCCCGAATGGGGCCTACGAGCAGTACTTC.

The chain carries TRBV12-3 or TRBV12-4 and TRBJ2-7, with 7 bases matching TRBD1. The CDR3 length is 15 residues. Trimming cost V 6 bases and J 1 base; bases outside gene matches: 9. The CDR3 sequence is CASSHGTAESYEQYF. The CDR3 nucleotides are TGTGCCAGCAGCCACGGGACAGCCGAATCCTACGAGCAGTACTTC.

This clonotype was detected only a few times. The genes are TRBV4-1 and TRBJ2-7; TRBD1 matches at 8 bases. From germline, CDR1 is MGHRA and CDR2 YSYEKL. CDR3 length equals 14 residues. The J segment lost 3 bases and the V segment lost 0 bases, leaving 1 base of the junction unmatched. Written as DNA, the CDR3 is TGCGCCAGCAGCCAAGAGGGACAGGACTACGAGCAGTACTTC. This encodes CASSQEGQDYEQYF.

The chain recombines TRBV24-1 with TRBJ2-1; the D call may be TRBD1 or TRBD2 (5 bases each). The CDR3 contains 14 residues. Trimming cost V 0 bases and J 8 bases, with 10 bases left between them. Germline V lookup: CDR1 KGHDR, CDR2 SFDVKD. The CDR3 bases are TGTGCCACCAGTGATTTGTGGGACCGTGATGAGCAGTTCTTC. Its translation is CATSDLWDRDEQFF.

As DNA, the CDR3 is TGTGCCAGCAGCTTCCCGGGCATGAACTATGGCTACACCTTC. Translated, it gives CASSFPGMNYGYTF. The chain joins TRBV7-9 to TRBJ1-2; no reliable D call. Germline CDR1 is SEHNR and CDR2 is FQNEAQ (reference sequence). There are 14 residues in the CDR3. V lost 3 bases, J lost 2 bases, and 10 bases lay in between.

The table lists this clonotype with a few counts. The V gene is TRBV11-3, the J gene TRBJ2-5; possible D gene TRBD1, 6 bases. Germline V gene data show CDR1 as SGHNT and CDR2 as YENEEA. The length of the CDR3 is 16 residues. Trimming took off 6 bases at V and 4 bases at J, with 21 bases between the two ends. The DNA for the CDR3 is TGTGCCAGCAGTTACCCACAGGGAGAATTTGGAGAGACCCAGTACTTC. Its translation is CASSYPQGEFGETQYF.

This clonotype was seen a handful of times. The chain employs TRBV15 and TRBJ2-2, with 9 bases identical to TRBD1. CDR3 length: 17 residues. Germline loops: CDR1 LNHNV, CDR2 YYDKDF (reference sequence). V was pared by 0 bases and J by 6 bases, with 8 bases of the junction left unmatched. CDR3 amino acids: CATSRDRGTGFAGELFF. The CDR3 nucleotides are TGTGCCACCAGCAGAGATAGAGGGACAGGGTTCGCCGGGGAGCTGTTTTTT. Variable domain in full (rest from reference TRBV15 and TRBJ2-2): DAMVIQNPRYQVTQFGKPVTLSCSQTLNHNVMYWYQQKSSQAPKLLFHYYDKDFNNEADTPDNFQSRRPNTSFCFLDIRSPGLGDTAMYLCATSRDRGTGFAGELFFGEGSRLTVL.

This chain joins TRBV9 and TRBJ1-1; D is undetermined. Germline CDR1 SGDLS, CDR2 YYNGEE. This CDR3 contains 14 residues. V lost 7 bases and J 1 base, leaving 14 bases between the germline ends. CDR3 bases: TGTGCCAGCGTACCGTGGGAGGGGAACACTGAAGCTTTCTTT. It translates to CASVPWEGNTEAFF.

The V and J genes are TRBV30 and TRBJ2-7; 7 bases map to TRBD2. CDR1 is GTSNPN and CDR2 is SVGIG in the germline V gene (reference sequence). This CDR3 region has 13 residues. V lost 0 bases and J lost 6; bases outside the gene matches: 5. The CDR3 sequence: CAWSVSSGTEQYF. CDR3 bases: TGTGCCTGGAGTGTATCAAGCGGGACCGAGCAGTACTTC.

This clonotype was seen a few times. This sequence joins TRBV20-1 and TRBJ2-7, with D possibly being TRBD2 (6 bases). V lost 5 bases to trimming and J lost 4 bases, with 18 bases between them. CDR3 length: 14 amino acids. Germline CDR1 is DFQATT and CDR2 is SNEGSKA (reference sequence). The CDR3 bases are TGCAGTGCTCCGAAGGGAGGTCTGGGGTACGAGCAGTACTTC. It is translated as CSAPKGGLGYEQYF.

In this sample, this clonotype turned up a few times. The CDR3 DNA reads TGTGCCAGCAGCTTGGATGGGGGCGAAGCTTTCTTT. This translates into CASSLDGGEAFF. This chain links TRBV7-9 with TRBJ1-1; the D gene is possibly TRBD1 (6 bases). The CDR3 length is 12 residues. The germline gives CDR1 SEHNR, CDR2 FQNEAQ (reference sequence). V lost 3 bases and J lost 8, with 10 bases in between.

Here the CDR3 DNA reads TGTGCCAGCAGCAAACAGGGGATGGAGCAAGAGACCCAGTACTTC. It encodes CASSKQGMEQETQYF. The J gene is TRBJ2-5, the V gene TRBV7-3; 7 nucleotides match TRBD1. Germline CDR1 SGHTA, CDR2 FQGTGA. The CDR3 loop spans 15 amino acids. J lost 2 bases, V lost 5 bases, and 8 bases had no gene match.

This clonotype was counted only a few times. The J gene is TRBJ1-3, the V gene TRBV5-1, with TRBD1 as a possible D gene (5 bases). The CDR3 extends over 15 amino acids. Germline CDR1 reads SGHRS; CDR2 reads YFSETQ. Trimming took 2 bases from V and 0 from J, leaving 9 bases between them. The DNA for the CDR3 is TGCGCCAGCAGCTTCACAGGAGTCTCTGGAAACACCATATATTTT. This sequence encodes CASSFTGVSGNTIYF.

This clonotype turned up a few times. The chain carries TRBV24-1 and TRBJ2-1; TRBD2 might be the D (6 bases). There are 16 residues in the CDR3. The ends were cut back, 1 base at V and 5 bases at J, with 14 bases in the middle. Germline CDR1 reads KGHDR; CDR2 reads SFDVKD. The CDR3: CATSDFGGTGDNEQFF. In DNA form, the CDR3 reads TGTGCCACCAGTGATTTTGGAGGGACCGGGGACAATGAGCAGTTCTTC.

This clonotype was seen more than once but under ten times. The chain couples TRBV28 to TRBJ2-7; D gene uncertain. Germline V lookup: CDR1 MDHEN, CDR2 SYDVKM. This CDR3 spans 14 amino acids. V lost 3 bases and J 6 bases, leaving 15 bases between the germline ends. The DNA for the CDR3 is TGTGCCAGCAGTTTGGTTCTCAACACCTCCGAGCAGTACTTC. Encoded protein: CASSLVLNTSEQYF.

This clonotype appeared a few times. V gene TRBV4-2 combines with J gene TRBJ1-5, with D unresolved. The CDR3 is 15 amino acids. The V end lost 4 bases, the J end lost 8 bases, and 18 bases lay between the germline ends. Germline lookup yields CDR1 LGHNA and CDR2 YNFKEQ. The DNA for the CDR3 is TGTGCCAGCAGCCCTCAACTGCCAGGTTCTAAGCCCCAGCATTTT. This translates into CASSPQLPGSKPQHF.

V usage is TRBV9 and J usage is TRBJ2-7; perhaps D is TRBD1 or TRBD2 (6 bases each). CDR1 is SGDLS, CDR2 YYNGEE, per germline. Trimming took 4 bases from V and 7 from J, leaving 21 bases between them. CDR3 length equals 15 residues. CDR3 coding DNA: TGTGCCAGCAGCACCACCGAATGGGGGGCGGGGGAGCAGTACTTC. Its protein product is CASSTTEWGAGEQYF.

This clonotype has a count of ten or more. The chain has TRBV20-1 and TRBJ2-1; 9 positions agree with TRBD2. Germline V gives CDR1 DFQATT, CDR2 SNEGSKA (reference sequence). The CDR3 runs 14 residues. The ends lost 3 bases at V and 3 bases at J; junction bases unmatched: 3. This CDR3 is CSARTSGDYNEQFF. For the CDR3, the DNA is TGCAGTGCTAGGACTAGCGGAGACTACAATGAGCAGTTCTTC.

Here the CDR3 DNA reads TGTGCCAGCAGTTACACAAGCCTTGAAGCTTTCTTT. Protein product: CASSYTSLEAFF. The V and J genes are TRBV6-6 and TRBJ1-1; D remains ambiguous. The CDR3 spans 12 residues. Deletions cut 2 bases from V and 7 bases from J, with 8 bases between. Germline CDR1 and CDR2: MNHNY and SVGAGI (reference sequence).

The V call is TRBV7-8, the J call TRBJ2-5; D is uncertain. Germline CDR1 SGHVS, CDR2 FQNEAQ. The CDR3 loop spans 12 amino acids. With 9 bases removed from V and 5 bases from J, the gap between germline ends came to 13 bases. CDR3 loop: CASSESFETQYF. CDR3 DNA: TGTGCCAGTTCTGAGAGTTTCGAGACCCAGTACTTC.

This clonotype appeared a few times. The V call is TRBV29-1, the J call TRBJ2-1, with D possibly TRBD1 on 5 matching bases. The germline V gene has CDR1 SQVTM and CDR2 ANQGSEA. V was trimmed by 3 bases and J by 4 bases, leaving 13 bases between them. CDR3 length: 14 residues. Here the CDR3 reads CSVDPVDTYNEQFF. The CDR3 DNA reads TGCAGCGTTGACCCCGTGGACACGTACAATGAGCAGTTCTTC.

The rearrangement links TRBV6-5 to TRBJ2-5; D is unresolved. Germline V gene sequence: CDR1 MNHEY, CDR2 SVGAGI. Between the trimmed V and J ends, which lost 2 bases and 2 bases, there was a span of 24 bases. The CDR3 is 19 amino acids. CDR3 region: CASSYRANSYSGLQETQYF. The CDR3 region has the DNA TGTGCCAGCAGTTACAGAGCTAACTCCTATTCCGGGCTACAAGAGACCCAGTACTTC.

The chain carries TRBV9 and TRBJ2-1; D not resolved. Germline CDR1 SGDLS, CDR2 YYNGEE. This CDR3 region has 15 residues. Between the trimmed V and J ends, which lost 4 bases and 9 bases, there was a span of 20 bases. This CDR3 is CASSPRTSPDREQFF. The CDR3 bases are TGTGCCAGCAGCCCTCGGACCTCCCCGGATCGTGAGCAGTTCTTC.

V and J are TRBV20-1 and TRBJ1-1; possibly TRBD1 for D (5 bases). The CDR3 has 16 amino acids. Germline V lookup: CDR1 DFQATT, CDR2 SNEGSKA (reference sequence). Trimming stripped 1 base from V and 2 bases from J, with 17 bases between. The CDR3 sequence: CSARGGPPNSNTEAFF. The CDR3 nucleotides read TGCAGTGCTAGAGGGGGCCCCCCTAATTCCAACACTGAAGCTTTCTTT.

The chain joins TRBV4-2 to TRBJ1-5; D is possibly TRBD1 (5 bases). The CDR3 is made up of 15 amino acids. CDR1 is LGHNA and CDR2 is YNFKEQ in the germline V gene. Trimming shortened V by 0 bases and J by 6 bases, and 12 bases separated the two germline ends. The CDR3 spells CASSQDRGVTQPQHF. The CDR3 DNA is TGTGCCAGCAGCCAAGATAGAGGGGTAACTCAGCCCCAGCATTTT.